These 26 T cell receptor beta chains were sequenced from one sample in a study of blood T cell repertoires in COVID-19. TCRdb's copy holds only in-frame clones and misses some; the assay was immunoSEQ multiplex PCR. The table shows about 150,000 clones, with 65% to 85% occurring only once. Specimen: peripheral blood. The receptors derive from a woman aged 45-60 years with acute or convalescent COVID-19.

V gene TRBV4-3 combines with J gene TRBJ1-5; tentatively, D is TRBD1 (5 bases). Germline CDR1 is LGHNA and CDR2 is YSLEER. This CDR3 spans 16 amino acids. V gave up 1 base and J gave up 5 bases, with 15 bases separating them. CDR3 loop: CASSQAPNRIHQPQHF. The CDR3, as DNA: TGCGCCAGCAGCCAAGCCCCGAACAGGATTCATCAGCCCCAGCATTTT.

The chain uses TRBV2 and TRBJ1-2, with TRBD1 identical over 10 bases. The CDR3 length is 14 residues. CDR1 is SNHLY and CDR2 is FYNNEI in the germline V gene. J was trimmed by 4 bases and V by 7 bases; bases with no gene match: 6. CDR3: CASMADRGGYGYTF. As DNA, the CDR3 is TGTGCCAGCATGGCGGACAGGGGGGGCTATGGCTACACCTTC. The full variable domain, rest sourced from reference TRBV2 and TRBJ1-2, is EPEVTQTPSHQVTQMGQEVILRCVPISNHLYFYWYRQILGQKVEFLVSFYNNEISEKSEIFDDQFSVERPDGSNFTLKIRSTKLEDSAMYFCASMADRGGYGYTFGSGTRLTVV.

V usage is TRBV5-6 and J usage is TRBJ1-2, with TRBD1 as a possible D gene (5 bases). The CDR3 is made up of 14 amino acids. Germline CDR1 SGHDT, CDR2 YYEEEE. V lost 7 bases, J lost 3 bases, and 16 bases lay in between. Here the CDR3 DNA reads TGTGCCAGCGGGCGACAGTGGGGCGACTATGGCTACACCTTC. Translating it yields CASGRQWGDYGYTF.

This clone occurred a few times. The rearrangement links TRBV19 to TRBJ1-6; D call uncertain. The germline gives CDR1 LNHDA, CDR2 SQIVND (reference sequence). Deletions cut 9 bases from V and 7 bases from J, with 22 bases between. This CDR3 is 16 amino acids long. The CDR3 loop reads CASRPWEAGENSPLHF. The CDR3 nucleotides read TGTGCCAGCCGCCCCTGGGAAGCGGGTGAGAATTCACCCCTCCACTTT.

CDR3 residues: CASSSDSSPLHF. CDR3 sequence (DNA): TGTGCCAGCAGTTCGGACAGTTCACCCCTCCACTTT. V gene TRBV12-3 or TRBV12-4 combines with J gene TRBJ1-6; maybe TRBD1 (6 bases). The ends were cut back, 4 bases at V and 9 bases at J, with 7 bases in the middle. This CDR3 is built from 12 residues.

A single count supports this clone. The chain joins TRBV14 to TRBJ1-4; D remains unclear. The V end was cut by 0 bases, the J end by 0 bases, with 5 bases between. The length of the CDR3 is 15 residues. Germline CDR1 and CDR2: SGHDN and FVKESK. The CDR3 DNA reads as TGTGCCAGCAGCCAAGACCTTGCAACTAATGAAAAACTGTTTTTT. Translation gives CASSQDLATNEKLFF.

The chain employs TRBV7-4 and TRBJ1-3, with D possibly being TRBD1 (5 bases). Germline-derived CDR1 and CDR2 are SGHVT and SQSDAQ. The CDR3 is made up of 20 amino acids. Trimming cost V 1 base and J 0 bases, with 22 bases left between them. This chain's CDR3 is CASSLGRGTNSGDSGNTIYF. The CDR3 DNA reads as TGTGCCAGCAGCTTAGGCCGCGGGACTAACTCCGGAGACTCTGGAAACACCATATATTTT. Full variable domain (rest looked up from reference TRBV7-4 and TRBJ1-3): GAGVSQSPRYKVAKRGRDVALRCDSISGHVTLYWYRQTLGQGSEVLTYSQSDAQRDKSGRPSGRFSAERPERSVSTLKIQRTEQGDSAVYLCASSLGRGTNSGDSGNTIYFGEGSWLTVV.

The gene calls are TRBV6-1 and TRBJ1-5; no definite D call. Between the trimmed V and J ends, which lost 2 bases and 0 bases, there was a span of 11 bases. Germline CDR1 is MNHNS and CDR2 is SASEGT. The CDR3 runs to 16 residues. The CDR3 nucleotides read TGTGCCAGCAGTGAAACACCTGGGCTTAGCAATCAGCCCCAGCATTTT. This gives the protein CASSETPGLSNQPQHF.

CDR3 DNA: TGTGCCAGTAACGCACAGGGCTTCCAAGAGACCCAGTACTTC. Encoded protein: CASNAQGFQETQYF. The chain uses TRBV19 and TRBJ2-5, with D tentatively TRBD1 (6 bases). The CDR3 has 14 residues. Germline V gene data show CDR1 as LNHDA and CDR2 as SQIVND (reference sequence). The V end lost 7 bases, the J end lost 1 base, and 13 bases lay between the germline ends.

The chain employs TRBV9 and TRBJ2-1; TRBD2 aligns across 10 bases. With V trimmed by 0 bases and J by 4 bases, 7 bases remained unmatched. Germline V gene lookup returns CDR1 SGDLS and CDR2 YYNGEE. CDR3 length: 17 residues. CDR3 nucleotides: TGTGCCAGCAGCGTAGATCGAGCGGGGGGGCGGTACAATGAGCAGTTCTTC. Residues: CASSVDRAGGRYNEQFF.

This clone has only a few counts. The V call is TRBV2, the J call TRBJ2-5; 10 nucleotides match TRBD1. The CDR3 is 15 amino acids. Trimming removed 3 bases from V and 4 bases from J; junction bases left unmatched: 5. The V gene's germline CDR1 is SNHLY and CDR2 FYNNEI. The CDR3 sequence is CASSDRQGAGETQYF. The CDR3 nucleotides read TGTGCCAGCAGTGATAGACAGGGGGCGGGAGAGACCCAGTACTTC.

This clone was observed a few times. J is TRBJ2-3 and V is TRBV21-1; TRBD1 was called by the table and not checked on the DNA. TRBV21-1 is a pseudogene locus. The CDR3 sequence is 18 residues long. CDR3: CASSPKLTDRGRTDTQYF. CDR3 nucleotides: TGTGCCAGCAGCCCAAAGCTCACCGACAGGGGGCGTACAGATACGCAGTATTTT.

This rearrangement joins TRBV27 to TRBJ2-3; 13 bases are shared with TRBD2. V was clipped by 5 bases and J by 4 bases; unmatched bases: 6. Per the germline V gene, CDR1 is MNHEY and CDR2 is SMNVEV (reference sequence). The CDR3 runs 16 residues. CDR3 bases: TGTGCCAGCAGTCTTACCACTAGCGGGGGGGCAGATACGCAGTATTTT. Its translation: CASSLTTSGGADTQYF.

The CDR3 reads CASSPQGGSYTEAFF. Here the CDR3 DNA reads TGTGCCAGCAGCCCGCAGGGGGGCAGTTACACTGAAGCTTTCTTT. V gene TRBV7-2 combines with J gene TRBJ1-1, with TRBD1 identical over 7 bases. This CDR3 spans 15 amino acids. Germline lookup yields CDR1 SGHTA and CDR2 FQGNSA. J gave up 3 bases and V 5 bases, and 9 bases lay outside the gene matches.

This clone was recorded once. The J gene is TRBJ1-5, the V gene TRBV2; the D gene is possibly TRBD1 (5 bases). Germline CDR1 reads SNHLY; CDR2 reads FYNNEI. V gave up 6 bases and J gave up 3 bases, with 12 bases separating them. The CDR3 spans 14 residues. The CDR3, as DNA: TGTGCCAGCAGGGCGGACACTTTCAATCAGCCCCAGCATTTT. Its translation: CASRADTFNQPQHF.

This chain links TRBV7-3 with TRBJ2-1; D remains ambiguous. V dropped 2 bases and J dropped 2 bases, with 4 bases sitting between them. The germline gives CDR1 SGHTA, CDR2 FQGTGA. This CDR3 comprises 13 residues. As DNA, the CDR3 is TGTGCCAGCAGCTTAGCAGCCTACAATGAGCAGTTCTTC. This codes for CASSLAAYNEQFF.

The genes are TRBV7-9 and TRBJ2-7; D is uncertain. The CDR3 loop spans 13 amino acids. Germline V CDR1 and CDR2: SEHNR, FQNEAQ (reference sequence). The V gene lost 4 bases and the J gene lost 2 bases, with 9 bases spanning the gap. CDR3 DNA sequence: TGTGCCAGCAGCTCCCCCGAGGCCTACGAGCAGTACTTC. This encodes CASSSPEAYEQYF.

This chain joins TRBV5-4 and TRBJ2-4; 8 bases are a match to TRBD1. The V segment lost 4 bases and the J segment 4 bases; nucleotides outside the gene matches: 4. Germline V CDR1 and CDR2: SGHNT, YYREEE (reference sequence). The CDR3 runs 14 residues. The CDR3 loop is CASSETGGKNIQYF. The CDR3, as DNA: TGTGCCAGCAGCGAAACAGGGGGAAAAAACATTCAGTACTTC.

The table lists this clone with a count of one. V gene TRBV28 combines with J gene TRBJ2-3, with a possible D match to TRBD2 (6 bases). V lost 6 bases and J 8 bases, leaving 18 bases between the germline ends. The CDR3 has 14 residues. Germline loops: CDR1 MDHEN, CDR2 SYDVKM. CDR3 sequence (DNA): TGTGCCAGCAGCCCCGCCGGGGGAGTCGGTACGCAGTATTTT. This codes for CASSPAGGVGTQYF.

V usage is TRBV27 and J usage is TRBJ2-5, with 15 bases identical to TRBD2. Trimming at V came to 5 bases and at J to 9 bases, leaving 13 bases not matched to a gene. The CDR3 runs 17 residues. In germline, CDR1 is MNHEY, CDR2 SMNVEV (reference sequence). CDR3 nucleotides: TGTGCCAGCAGTCCCCCGGGACTAGCGGGGGGTGGGTTGCCCCAGTACTTC. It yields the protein CASSPPGLAGGGLPQYF.

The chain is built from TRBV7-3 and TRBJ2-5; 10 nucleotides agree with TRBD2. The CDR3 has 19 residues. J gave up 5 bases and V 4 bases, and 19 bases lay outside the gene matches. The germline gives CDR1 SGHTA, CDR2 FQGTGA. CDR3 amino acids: CASSYRPAGERGGRETQYF. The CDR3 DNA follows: TGTGCCAGCAGCTACCGACCCGCGGGTGAGCGGGGGGGGAGGGAGACCCAGTACTTC.

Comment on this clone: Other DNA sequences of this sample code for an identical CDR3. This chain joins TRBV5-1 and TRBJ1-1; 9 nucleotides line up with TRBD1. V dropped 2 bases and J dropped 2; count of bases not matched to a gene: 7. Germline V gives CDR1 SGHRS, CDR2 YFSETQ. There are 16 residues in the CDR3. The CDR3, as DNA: TGCGCCAGCAGCTTAGCCGGGACAGGGCTTAACACTGAAGCTTTCTTT. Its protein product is CASSLAGTGLNTEAFF.

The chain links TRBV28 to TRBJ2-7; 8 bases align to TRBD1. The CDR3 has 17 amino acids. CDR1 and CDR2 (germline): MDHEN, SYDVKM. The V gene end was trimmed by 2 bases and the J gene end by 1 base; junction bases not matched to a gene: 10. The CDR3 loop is CASSLNPGQEFSYEQYF. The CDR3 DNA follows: TGTGCCAGCAGTTTAAACCCGGGACAGGAGTTTTCCTACGAGCAGTACTTC. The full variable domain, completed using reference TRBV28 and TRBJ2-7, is DVKVTQSSRYLVKRTGEKVFLECVQDMDHENMFWYRQDPGLGLRLIYFSYDVKMKEKGDIPEGYSVSREKKERFSLILESASTNQTSMYLCASSLNPGQEFSYEQYFGPGTRLTVT.

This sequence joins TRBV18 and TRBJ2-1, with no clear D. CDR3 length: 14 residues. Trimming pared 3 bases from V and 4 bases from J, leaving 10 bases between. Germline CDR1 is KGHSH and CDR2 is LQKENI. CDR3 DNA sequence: TGTGCCAGCTCACCGCCCCAGGCATACAATGAGCAGTTCTTC. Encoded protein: CASSPPQAYNEQFF. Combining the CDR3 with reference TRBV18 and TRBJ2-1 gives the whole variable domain NAGVMQNPRHLVRRRGQEARLRCSPMKGHSHVYWYRQLPEEGLKFMVYLQKENIIDESGMPKERFSAEFPKEGPSILRIQQVVRGDSAAYFCASSPPQAYNEQFFGPGTRLTVL.

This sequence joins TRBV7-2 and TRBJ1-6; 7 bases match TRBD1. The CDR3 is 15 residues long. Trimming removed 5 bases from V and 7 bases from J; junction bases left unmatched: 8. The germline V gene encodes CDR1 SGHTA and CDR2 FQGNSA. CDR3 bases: TGTGCCAGCAGCGTAACCGGGACAGCAAATTCACCCCTCCACTTT. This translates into CASSVTGTANSPLHF. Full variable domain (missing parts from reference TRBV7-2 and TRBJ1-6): GAGVSQSPSNKVTEKGKDVELRCDPISGHTALYWYRQSLGQGLEFLIYFQGNSAPDKSGLPSDRFSAERTGGSVSTLTIQRTQQEDSAVYLCASSVTGTANSPLHFGNGTRLTVT.

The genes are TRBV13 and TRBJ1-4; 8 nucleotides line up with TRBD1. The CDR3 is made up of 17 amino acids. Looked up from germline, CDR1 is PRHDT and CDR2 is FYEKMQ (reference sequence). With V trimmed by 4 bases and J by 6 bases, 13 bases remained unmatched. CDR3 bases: TGTGCCAGCAGCTACCGAACGAAGACAGGGGAGCATGAAAAACTGTTTTTT. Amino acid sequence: CASSYRTKTGEHEKLFF.